This entry describes one TCR beta chain. This sample is part of a study of blood T cell repertoires in COVID-19. Study at large: Samples of COVID-19 (acute and convalescent) were obtained from the United States, Italy and Spain. In each case, the material was cDNA or gDNA derived from T cells, B-cell-depleted T cells, or PBMCs.

In the original workflow: Reference gene primers were amplified, and this amplification served to estimate nucleated cell counts. Generated by immunoSEQ multiplex PCR, the TCRdb table keeps only in-frame clones and is missing some. V, J and clone size are taken as reported in that table, and D and trimming were inferred from the DNA itself. The sample includes some 120,000 clones, around 88% of them seen just once. CDR1 LGHDT and CDR2 YNNKEL come from the germline V gene (reference sequence). CDR3 length equals 13 residues. V was trimmed by 4 bases and J by 8 bases, leaving 14 bases between them. The sequenced material came from peripheral blood. This chain connects TRBV3-1 (or the pseudogene TRBV3-2) to TRBJ1-2, with unresolved D. The clonotype originates from a woman in her forties or fifties who had recovered from COVID-19. CDR3 region: CASSPTKVGGYTF. CDR3 bases: TGTGCCAGCAGCCCGACTAAGGTCGGCGGCTACACCTTC.